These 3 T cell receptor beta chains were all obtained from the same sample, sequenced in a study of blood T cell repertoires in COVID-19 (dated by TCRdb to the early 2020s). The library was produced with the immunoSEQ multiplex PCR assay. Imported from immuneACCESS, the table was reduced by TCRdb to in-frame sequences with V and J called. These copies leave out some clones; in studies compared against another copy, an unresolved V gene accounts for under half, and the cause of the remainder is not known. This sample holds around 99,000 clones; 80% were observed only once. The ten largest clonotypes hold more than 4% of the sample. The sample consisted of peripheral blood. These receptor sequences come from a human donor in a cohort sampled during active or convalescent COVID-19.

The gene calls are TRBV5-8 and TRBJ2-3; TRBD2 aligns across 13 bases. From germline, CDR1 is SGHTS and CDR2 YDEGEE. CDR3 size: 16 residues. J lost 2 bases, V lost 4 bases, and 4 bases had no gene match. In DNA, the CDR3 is TGTGCCAGCAGCAACGGACTAGCGGGAGTCACAGATACGCAGTATTTT. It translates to CASSNGLAGVTDTQYF.

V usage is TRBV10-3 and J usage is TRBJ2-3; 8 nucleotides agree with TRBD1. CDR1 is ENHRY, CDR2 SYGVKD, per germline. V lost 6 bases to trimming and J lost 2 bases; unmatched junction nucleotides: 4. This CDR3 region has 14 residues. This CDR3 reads CAIRRDRYTDTQYF. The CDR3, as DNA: TGTGCCATCAGACGGGACAGGTACACAGATACGCAGTATTTT.

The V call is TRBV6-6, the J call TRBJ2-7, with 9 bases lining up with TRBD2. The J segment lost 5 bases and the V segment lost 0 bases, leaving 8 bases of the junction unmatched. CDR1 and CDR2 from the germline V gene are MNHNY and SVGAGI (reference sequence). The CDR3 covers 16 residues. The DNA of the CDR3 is TGTGCCAGCAGTTACTCGGGCGGGAGGGCTAATAACGAGCAGTACTTC. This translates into CASSYSGGRANNEQYF.